This passage covers 9 T cell receptor beta chains from one sample sequenced in a study of blood T cell repertoires in COVID-19. Assay used: immunoSEQ multiplex PCR; TCRdb lists only in-frame clones, some missing. The repertoire consists of approximately 220,000 clones, with 83% occurring once and the leading ten covering about 5.3%. What was sequenced was PBMCs or T cells enriched from blood (not recorded which). The receptors derive from a woman aged 50 to 60 who had been exposed to COVID-19.

The rearrangement joins TRBV18 to TRBJ1-6; tentatively, D is TRBD1 (5 bases). From germline, CDR1 is KGHSH and CDR2 LQKENI. Between the trimmed V and J ends, which lost 2 bases and 5 bases, there was a span of 7 bases. The CDR3 spans 14 residues. CDR3 amino acids: CASSPGADNSPLHF. The CDR3 DNA is TGTGCCAGCTCACCAGGGGCCGATAATTCACCCCTCCACTTT.

The CDR3 protein is CAWSVEHRLMQYF. The DNA for the CDR3 is TGTGCCTGGAGTGTAGAGCATCGGTTAATGCAGTACTTC. The chain joins TRBV30 to TRBJ2-7; D gene uncertain. Trimming took 0 bases from V and 9 from J, leaving 15 bases between them. Germline-derived CDR1 and CDR2 are GTSNPN and SVGIG (reference sequence). There are 13 residues in the CDR3.

The V gene is TRBV29-1, the J gene TRBJ1-1; D possibly corresponds to TRBD1 (6 bases). V shed 8 bases and J shed 4 bases, with 14 bases lying between them. CDR1 is SQVTM and CDR2 is ANQGSEA in the germline V gene. The CDR3 sequence is 12 residues long. The CDR3 reads CSSHREGTEAFF. CDR3 DNA sequence: TGCAGCTCCCACAGGGAGGGCACTGAAGCTTTCTTT.

This clone was counted only a few times. The rearrangement links TRBV29-1 to TRBJ1-2; D remains ambiguous. CDR3 length: 11 amino acids. Looked up from germline, CDR1 is SQVTM and CDR2 is ANQGSEA. V shed 4 bases and J shed 8 bases, with 11 bases lying between them. CDR3 nucleotide sequence: TGCAGCGTTGTGAGTGGCGGGGGCTACACCTTC. This gives the protein CSVVSGGGYTF.

The V gene is TRBV7-3, the J gene TRBJ2-2, with a possible D match to TRBD2 (6 bases). The CDR3 sequence is 14 residues long. V lost 1 base and J 6 bases, leaving 9 bases between the germline ends. Germline V gene lookup returns CDR1 SGHTA and CDR2 FQGTGA. This chain's CDR3 is CASSLSWGAGELFF. The CDR3 coding sequence is TGTGCCAGCAGCTTAAGCTGGGGGGCCGGGGAGCTGTTTTTT.

This clone came up once. The genes are TRBV6-6 and TRBJ1-1, with TRBD1 as a possible D gene (5 bases). Germline CDR1 and CDR2: MNHNY and SVGAGI (reference sequence). This CDR3 is 14 amino acids long. V lost 7 bases and J lost 4, with 16 bases in between. DNA of the CDR3: TGTGCCAGCACACGCTTACTGGGGGGCACTGAAGCTTTCTTT. As protein: CASTRLLGGTEAFF.

As regards this clone: Other nucleotide sequences from this sample produce the same CDR3. The V and J genes are TRBV12-3 or TRBV12-4 and TRBJ1-2; the match to TRBD1 covers 9 bases. Trimming cost V 3 bases and J 7 bases; bases outside gene matches: 3. The CDR3 sequence is 13 residues long. CDR3 amino acids: CASSLGQGRGYTF. CDR3 nucleotides: TGTGCCAGCAGTTTGGGACAGGGACGTGGCTACACCTTC.

The V and J genes are TRBV6-6 and TRBJ2-6; 8 nucleotides agree with TRBD2. Looked up from germline, CDR1 is MNHNY and CDR2 is SVGAGI (reference sequence). The length of the CDR3 is 16 residues. The junction had 5 bases not matched to a gene; V was cut back by 4 bases and J by 3 bases. The CDR3 is CASSSRAGGGANVLTF. Here the CDR3 DNA reads TGTGCCAGCAGTTCCCGGGCGGGAGGTGGGGCCAACGTCCTGACTTTC.

In this sample, this clone turned up a few times. J is TRBJ2-7 and V is TRBV6-5; D may be TRBD2 (6 bases). Trimming removed 6 bases from V and 8 bases from J, with 17 bases in between. The CDR3 contains 13 residues. Germline CDR1 and CDR2: MNHEY and SVGAGI. The CDR3 coding sequence is TGTGCCAGCAGGCAATTAGGCGGGGTCAAGCAGTACTTC. This translates into CASRQLGGVKQYF.